The text below deals with one T cell receptor beta chain. Antigen unknown. A J-beta primer mix and a sample-barcoded 5' primer were used in a second PCR of roughly 7 to 12 cycles. All samples gave at least 2.5 million CDR3-containing paired-end reads. Using its own MiXCR run on the 5' RACE reads, TCRdb lists one record per CDR3 protein. The table has over 600,000 distinct CDR3 sequences, under 25% seen once. The sample originates from a study of blood T cells in healthy people across ages. Overall study findings and caveats: Unsorted PBMCs ruled out conclusive naive versus antigen-experienced comparison. Older age went with lower TCR beta diversity per million T cells, in a roughly linear way.

Germline assignment: CDR1 DFQATT and CDR2 SNEGSKA (reference sequence). Trimming removed 6 bases at V and 6 bases at J, with 19 bases between. This CDR3 is built from 14 residues. The authors extracted at least 5.5 micrograms of total RNA per sample. Sequenced: blood. This chain joins TRBV20-1 and TRBJ2-3; D is perhaps TRBD2 (6 bases). This TCR was recovered from a man between 65 and 79 years old in good health. The CDR3 nucleotides read TGCAGTGCCTATCCCGTGAGGGAGGTCGATACGCAGTATTTT. Residues: CSAYPVREVDTQYF.